Listed below are T cell receptor beta chains from one sample, sequenced in a study of regulatory T cells in long-lasting Graves disease. TCRdb passed the multiplex PCR reads through MiXCR, listing each CDR3 protein once. The sample consists of more than 300,000 distinct CDR3 sequences, about an eighth of them appearing once. Separately, the same data were catalogued under a study of T cells in Graves' hyperthyroidism and ophthalmopathy.

The specimen was peripheral blood mononuclear cells (PBMCs), collected at new diagnosis, from a patient treated with antithyroid drugs. The receptor set was obtained from a woman between 18 and 30 years old with Graves disease. Each CDR3 is given with its conserved first and last residue. D genes are given only for firm matches. Clone size is not always given. Where it is, it says once, few, many or a class for expanded clones.

CDR3nt | CDR3aa | len | abundance | j_gene | v_gene | d_gene
TGTGCCAGCAGCTTAGGGCTCCGACAAGGGGAGCAGTACTTC | CASSLGLRQGEQYF | 14 | many | TRBJ2-7 | TRBV7-8 | NA
TGTGCCAGCAGCCGTGGACAGCCCCGGGTCTTC | CASSRGQPRVF | 11 | many | TRBJ1-2 | TRBV12-3/TRBV12-4 | NA
TGTGCCAGCAGCCAAGGACGGGGGATAGATGGCTACACCTTC | CASSQGRGIDGYTF | 14 | few | TRBJ1-2 | TRBV14 | NA
TGTGCCAGCAGTAGAACACAGGGGGCCCCTTACAATGAGCAGTTCTTC | CASSRTQGAPYNEQFF | 16 | many | TRBJ2-1 | TRBV2 | TRBD1
TGTGCCAGCAGCTTTGACAGCCTCAATGAGCAGTTCTTC | CASSFDSLNEQFF | 13 | NA | TRBJ2-1 | TRBV7-9 | NA
TGTGCCAGCAGTTTATGGTCTCTATCTGGGGCCAACGTCCTGACTTTC | CASSLWSLSGANVLTF | 16 | many | TRBJ2-6 | TRBV28 | NA
TGTGCCAGCAGTCTAGCGGGGGCTAGCACAGATACGCAGTATTTT | CASSLAGASTDTQYF | 15 | many | TRBJ2-3 | TRBV12-3/TRBV12-4 | TRBD2
TGTGCCAGCAGTGAACTTCAGGCTACTGAAGCTTTCTTT | CASSELQATEAFF | 13 | few | TRBJ1-1 | TRBV25-1 | NA
TGCAGTGCTAGAGATGGCGGGAGGCTTAACACCGGGGAGCTGTTTTTT | CSARDGGRLNTGELFF | 16 | many | TRBJ2-2 | TRBV20-1 | TRBD2
TGTGCCAGCATGGTCACTAGCGGGAGTGTCGAGCAGTTCTTC | CASMVTSGSVEQFF | 14 | many | TRBJ2-1 | TRBV6-1 | TRBD2
TGCAGTGCCTTAGATGGGGTAGTCGGCTACACCTTC | CSALDGVVGYTF | 12 | many | TRBJ1-2 | TRBV20-1 | NA
TGTGCCAGCAGTTTACTCTTTTCTAATTCACCCCTCCACTTT | CASSLLFSNSPLHF | 14 | many | TRBJ1-6 | TRBV28 | NA
TGCAGTGGGGACTGGGGGGGCGGTGAGCAGTTCTTC | CSGDWGGGEQFF | 12 | NA | TRBJ2-1 | TRBV20-1 | NA
TGTGCCAGCAGGGCCACATCGGGGACTGAAGCTTTCTTT | CASRATSGTEAFF | 13 | few | TRBJ1-1 | TRBV6-1 | NA
TGTGCCAGCAGCCAAGAGAAGACTAGGACAGATACGCAGTATTTT | CASSQEKTRTDTQYF | 15 | NA | TRBJ2-3 | TRBV4-2 | NA
TGTGCCAGCAGACAGGCTCCCGGGGGGCTGTTTTTT | CASRQAPGGLFF | 12 | many | TRBJ2-2 | TRBV2 | NA
TGTGCCAGCACCCTAGGGGAAACCCCTACGGAGCAGTACTTC | CASTLGETPTEQYF | 14 | many | TRBJ2-7 | TRBV11-2 | NA
TGTGCCAGCAGTGACTCCCCCCGGGGGGGTCGAGATACGCAGTATTTT | CASSDSPRGGRDTQYF | 16 | NA | TRBJ2-3 | TRBV6-4 | TRBD2
TGTGCCAGCGCAACAAGCTCCTACAATGAGCAGTTCTTC | CASATSSYNEQFF | 13 | few | TRBJ2-1 | TRBV9 | NA
TGTGCCAGCAGCGTGGACAGGGGAGGAAGGACAGATACGCAGTATTTT | CASSVDRGGRTDTQYF | 16 | many | TRBJ2-3 | TRBV7-9 | TRBD1
TGTGCCAGCACCCTTAGCGGGTCCGGGGAGCTGTTTTTT | CASTLSGSGELFF | 13 | NA | TRBJ2-2 | TRBV28 | TRBD2
TGTGCCAGCGGCGGGGTCCAAGAGACCCAGTACTTC | CASGGVQETQYF | 12 | many | TRBJ2-5 | TRBV11-2 | NA
TGCGCCAGCAGCCAAGTTTTCGGAGATGGCTACACCTTC | CASSQVFGDGYTF | 13 | many | TRBJ1-2 | TRBV4-3 | NA
TGTGCCAGCAGCCTAGGTCGGGGGGGCCAATCCCAAGAGACCCAGTACTTC | CASSLGRGGQSQETQYF | 17 | NA | TRBJ2-5 | TRBV9 | TRBD2
TGTGCCAGTTTGCGGAGGACAGGGGCTGTAGATGAGCAGTTCTTC | CASLRRTGAVDEQFF | 15 | many | TRBJ2-1 | TRBV7-2 | TRBD1
TGCAGTGCTCAACGACTAGCGGGGCAAGAGACCCAGTACTTC | CSAQRLAGQETQYF | 14 | many | TRBJ2-5 | TRBV20-1 | TRBD2
TGTGCCAGCAGTCCTTTAGGGCGGCTCGAGCAGTACTTC | CASSPLGRLEQYF | 13 | many | TRBJ2-7 | TRBV28 | NA
TGTGCTAGTGGTCCCCCGACAAGTCGGGGCTACACCTTC | CASGPPTSRGYTF | 13 | NA | TRBJ1-2 | TRBV12-5 | NA
TGTGCCACCAGCAGAAGGGGGGGGGGTCAGCCCCAGCATTTT | CATSRRGGGQPQHF | 14 | few | TRBJ1-5 | TRBV15 | NA
TGTGCCAGCAGTGATCTCCTCTCTCGGACTGACCTCTATGGCTACACCTTC | CASSDLLSRTDLYGYTF | 17 | many | TRBJ1-2 | TRBV2 | NA
TGCGCCAGCAGCTTGGCGGGACCGGGACCCGGGGCCCAGTACTTC | CASSLAGPGPGAQYF | 15 | NA | TRBJ2-5 | TRBV5-1 | NA
TGCGCCAGCAGCCAAGCGATGGGGGCGTACACTGAAGCTTTCTTT | CASSQAMGAYTEAFF | 15 | NA | TRBJ1-1 | TRBV4-3 | NA
TGCAGTGCTAGGGACCCGGGGGGCTACAATGAGCAGCTCTTC | CSARDPGGYNEQLF | 14 | NA | TRBJ2-5 | TRBV20-1 | NA
TGTGCCAGCAGCTTACAGGGTCGGGATGGCTACACCTTC | CASSLQGRDGYTF | 13 | many | TRBJ1-2 | TRBV7-2 | NA
TGTGCCAGCACCCCTCCGTTCGGAAAGAGCAATCAGCCCCAGCATTTT | CASTPPFGKSNQPQHF | 16 | many | TRBJ1-5 | TRBV28 | NA
TGTGTCACCAGTGACCAAGACAGTGGGCAAGAGACCCAGTACTTC | CVTSDQDSGQETQYF | 15 | NA | TRBJ2-5 | TRBV24-1 | NA
TGTGCCTGGAGAACAGGGTCCTCTATCACAGATACGCAGTATTTT | CAWRTGSSITDTQYF | 15 | few | TRBJ2-3 | TRBV30 | NA
TGTGCCAGCAGCCCGGGACTAGGGCGTTTTACGGAGCGTTCAGATACGCAGTATTTT | CASSPGLGRFTERSDTQYF | 19 | few | TRBJ2-3 | TRBV28 | TRBD2
TGTGCCAGCAGCCAAGAGTTCAGGAGACAGGGGTCCGGGGAGCTGTTTTTT | CASSQEFRRQGSGELFF | 17 | NA | TRBJ2-2 | TRBV14 | TRBD1
TGTGCCAGCAGATCAGCTACCCAAGAGACCCAGTACTTC | CASRSATQETQYF | 13 | NA | TRBJ2-5 | TRBV6-1 | NA
TGTACCGGCTCACCGTCAGGGCCAGATACGCAGTATTTT | CTGSPSGPDTQYF | 13 | NA | TRBJ2-3 | TRBV18 | NA
TGTGCCAGCAGCATCCCGGGAGGGTACGCCGGGGAGCTGTTTTTT | CASSIPGGYAGELFF | 15 | many | TRBJ2-2 | TRBV7-3 | TRBD2
TGTGCCAGCAGTTTAAAAGAGGGCTATGGCTACACCTTC | CASSLKEGYGYTF | 13 | many | TRBJ1-2 | TRBV27 | NA
TGTGCCAGCAGTTACCTACTCGACAGGAACTATGGCTACACCTTC | CASSYLLDRNYGYTF | 15 | many | TRBJ1-2 | TRBV6-2/TRBV6-3 | NA
TGTGCCAGCAGTTCCCGGGGACGCTATAGCAATCAGCCCCAGCATTTT | CASSSRGRYSNQPQHF | 16 | many | TRBJ1-5 | TRBV6-2/TRBV6-3 | NA